A selection of T cell receptor beta chains follows, all from one sample in a study of T-cell reconstitution after alpha-beta-depleted transplantation in children. Each CDR3 protein gets one entry after TCRdb re-called the PCR reads with MiXCR. The sample has around 700,000 distinct CDR3 sequences; under 15% are singletons. Specimen: PBMCs, collected before TCRalphabeta/CD19-depleted stem cell transplant. The receptors here all came from a girl aged 2-10 years with congenital amegakaryocytic thrombocytopenia, due to receive a stem cell transplant. Both conserved end residues are trimmed from each CDR3.

TRBJ2-7 | TRBV12-3/TRBV12-4 | ASSLPGLAYEQY
TRBJ2-2 | TRBV7-9 | ASRFMPGELF
TRBJ2-6 | TRBV5-1 | ASSLGPRAGANVLT
TRBJ2-1 | TRBV2 | ASSGGLAGGSSYNEQF
TRBJ2-3 | TRBV18 | ASSRDGSVYTQY
TRBJ1-1 | TRBV20-1 | SARETGFNTEAF
TRBJ2-3 | TRBV20-1 | SARKVRAESTDTQY
TRBJ2-1 | TRBV4-1 | ASSHYAGTSNEQF
TRBJ2-1 | TRBV6-2/TRBV6-3 | ASSTRTSGRAVHEQF
TRBJ2-4 | TRBV5-1 | ASSFSPKNIQY
TRBJ2-7 | TRBV18 | ASSGPGQGPNYFYEQY
TRBJ2-7 | TRBV7-6 | ASSIGLAGGPYEQY
TRBJ2-1 | TRBV20-1 | SASPWEGPHFGNEQF
TRBJ2-7 | TRBV20-1 | SILAGGTYEQY
TRBJ2-5 | TRBV20-1 | SASVQETQY
TRBJ2-7 | TRBV29-1 | SVETSNKQY
TRBJ2-7 | TRBV20-1 | SAVAAGAEQY
TRBJ1-5 | TRBV6-1 | ASSADGSQPQH
TRBJ2-4 | TRBV16 | ASSHVAKNIQY
TRBJ2-7 | TRBV5-1 | ASSLNPGTGTYEQY
TRBJ1-1 | TRBV12-3/TRBV12-4 | ASRDKDSNTEAF
TRBJ1-2 | TRBV7-9 | ASSQTGAGGYT
TRBJ2-7 | TRBV5-5 | ASSLNSGRGYEQY
TRBJ2-2 | TRBV5-1 | ASSSSGGHTGELF
TRBJ2-7 | TRBV10-3 | AISEPSRDIYEQY
TRBJ2-1 | TRBV5-1 | ASSLVLGREEQF